These T cell receptor beta chains were read from a single sample in a study of blood T cell repertoires in COVID-19. Measured with immunoSEQ multiplex PCR; TCRdb has only the in-frame clones, and not every one. The sample carries about 480,000 clones, 85% to 90% recorded once. The material sequenced was peripheral blood. Receptor source: a woman in her forties or fifties with COVID-19, enrolled during active disease. The CDR3 runs from the conserved cysteine through the conserved F or W. The order of the fields is V gene, CDR3 protein.

V gene: TRBV27
CDR3 protein: CASTGWGGALGTQYF

V gene: TRBV5-6
CDR3 protein: CASSLGDRVSGANVLTF

V gene: TRBV5-1
CDR3 protein: CASSWMDSPDTQYF

V gene: TRBV4-1
CDR3 protein: CASSPAYNEQFF

V gene: TRBV4-2
CDR3 protein: CASSPRGGVNTGELFF

V gene: TRBV6-1
CDR3 protein: CASSEIRGNDEQYF

V gene: TRBV6-1
CDR3 protein: CASSEEEAEISQFF

V gene: TRBV27
CDR3 protein: CATGTGGNGYTF

V gene: TRBV5-1
CDR3 protein: CASSLEEAGRLFF

V gene: TRBV9
CDR3 protein: CASSGQLSYGYTF

V gene: TRBV7-2
CDR3 protein: CASSLRPFPGGADYGYTF

V gene: TRBV7-8
CDR3 protein: CASSQPGNNQPQHF

V gene: TRBV27
CDR3 protein: CASSSGRGVSAFF

V gene: TRBV19
CDR3 protein: CASSTRRAGQGGTHPSQPQHF

V gene: TRBV5-5
CDR3 protein: CASSLVWAPSSYEQYF

V gene: TRBV18
CDR3 protein: CASSNGRGDSNQPQHF

V gene: TRBV12-3/TRBV12-4
CDR3 protein: CASRYGQYYGYTF

V gene: TRBV6-1
CDR3 protein: CASSAPGQGANNYGYTF

V gene: TRBV2
CDR3 protein: CASSQGQGSGTIYF

V gene: TRBV5-1
CDR3 protein: CASSTGQANSPLHF

V gene: TRBV7-8
CDR3 protein: CASSLARIAGTSGLNEQFF

V gene: TRBV4-1
CDR3 protein: CASSQDRGNSYEQYF

V gene: TRBV28
CDR3 protein: CASSRSAGLTEAFF

V gene: TRBV6-5
CDR3 protein: CASSPLATGPYEQYF

V gene: TRBV9
CDR3 protein: CASSDPLYGVAGLSGANVLTF

V gene: TRBV14
CDR3 protein: CASSQNGGADTGELFF

V gene: TRBV27
CDR3 protein: CASRNQGANSPLHF

V gene: TRBV18
CDR3 protein: CASSPDRVQSQAQHF

V gene: TRBV19
CDR3 protein: CASSIGGQGVAYEQYF

V gene: TRBV19
CDR3 protein: CASRIPERAQHF

V gene: TRBV10-3
CDR3 protein: CAISDSGEVYEQYF

V gene: TRBV11-1
CDR3 protein: CASSLDRGTGELFF

V gene: TRBV29-1
CDR3 protein: CSAGDRYEQYF

V gene: TRBV6-5
CDR3 protein: CASSSGTVEYF

V gene: TRBV19
CDR3 protein: CASRGTGTDTQYF

V gene: TRBV30
CDR3 protein: CAWKRNRGNSPLHF

V gene: TRBV23-1
CDR3 protein: CASSQFTGVSYEQYF

V gene: TRBV2
CDR3 protein: CASTGGQMNTEAFF

V gene: TRBV27
CDR3 protein: CASSEALSGNTIYF

V gene: TRBV3-1/TRBV3-2
CDR3 protein: CATQGSNSPLHF

V gene: TRBV5-4
CDR3 protein: CASSFLSDMNTEAFF

V gene: TRBV3-1/TRBV3-2
CDR3 protein: CASSQDRVASGNTIYF

V gene: TRBV4-1
CDR3 protein: CASSLPNRGIHEQYF

V gene: TRBV7-9
CDR3 protein: CASSLGGAYEKLFF

V gene: TRBV6-5
CDR3 protein: CASSSTGGIYEQYF

V gene: TRBV4-2
CDR3 protein: CASSQEVMLSGGGTYEQYF

V gene: TRBV6-5
CDR3 protein: CASSYSEGGYEKLFF

V gene: TRBV2
CDR3 protein: CASSGSRGKGYTF

V gene: TRBV5-1
CDR3 protein: CASSLRGGRTDTQYF

V gene: TRBV5-8
CDR3 protein: CASPPRGRPSYEQYF

V gene: TRBV28
CDR3 protein: CASSGVVGGGSTDTQYF

V gene: TRBV2
CDR3 protein: CASGGTGGLYGYTF

V gene: TRBV6-5
CDR3 protein: CASRGSGTNNYGYTF